The 26 T cell receptor beta chains below all came from one sample that was sequenced in a study of blood T cell repertoires in COVID-19. Clones were sequenced by immunoSEQ multiplex PCR, and TCRdb holds only the in-frame ones, with some missing. The table records some 83,000 clones, 72% of them present only once. The specimen sequenced was peripheral blood. The receptors originated from a woman aged 80 or older with acute or convalescent COVID-19.

This chain links TRBV24-1 with TRBJ2-1; 12 nucleotides match TRBD2. Trimming at V came to 4 bases and at J to 9 bases, leaving 3 bases not matched to a gene. This CDR3 is 14 amino acids long. Germline-derived CDR1 and CDR2 are KGHDR and SFDVKD. CDR3 sequence: CATSELAGGSEQFF. DNA for the CDR3: TGTGCCACCAGTGAGCTAGCGGGGGGGTCTGAGCAGTTCTTC.

The chain links TRBV29-1 to TRBJ2-3; the D is unclear. The CDR3 is 13 amino acids. V dropped 0 bases and J dropped 8 bases, with 12 bases sitting between them. The V gene's germline CDR1 is SQVTM and CDR2 ANQGSEA. The CDR3 DNA sequence: TGCAGCGTTGAAGATCGACTCACGGGTACGCAGTATTTT. Translated, it gives CSVEDRLTGTQYF.

The V call is TRBV5-1, the J call TRBJ2-5; 11 bases line up with TRBD2. Per germline, CDR1 SGHRS and CDR2 YFSETQ. This CDR3 has 16 amino acids. Trimming cost V 0 bases and J 3 bases; bases outside gene matches: 4. CDR3 nucleotide sequence: TGCGCCAGCAGCTTGGCCCTAGCGGGGGGAGAAGAGACCCAGTACTTC. Its translation is CASSLALAGGEETQYF.

The chain is built from TRBV5-1 and TRBJ2-2; D may be TRBD2 (5 bases). Germline V gene data show CDR1 as SGHRS and CDR2 as YFSETQ. This CDR3 spans 17 amino acids. Trimming removed 1 base from V and 8 bases from J, with 21 bases in between. Written as DNA, the CDR3 is TGCGCCAGCAGCTTGCAACCTATTGGACTGGGGAGAGGGGAGCTGTTTTTT. It specifies CASSLQPIGLGRGELFF.

This clone was seen a handful of times. The J gene is TRBJ2-7, the V gene TRBV4-2; maybe TRBD1 (6 bases). CDR1 is LGHNA and CDR2 is YNFKEQ in the germline V gene. The CDR3 contains 16 residues. Trimming stripped 0 bases from V and 3 bases from J, with 15 bases between. The CDR3 nucleotides are TGTGCCAGCAGCCAAGACCGGACAGTTACCCACTACGAGCAGTACTTC. As protein: CASSQDRTVTHYEQYF.

The chain joins TRBV12-3 or TRBV12-4 to TRBJ1-3; tentative D call: TRBD1 (5 bases). This CDR3 has 13 residues. The germline V and J ends were trimmed by 7 bases and 3 bases, with 10 bases remaining between them. Here the CDR3 reads CASTRGGGNTIYF. In DNA form, the CDR3 reads TGTGCCAGCACAAGGGGTGGTGGAAACACCATATATTTT.

This clone was picked up one time. The chain combines TRBV19 with TRBJ1-4, with 10 bases lining up with TRBD1. Germline CDR1 and CDR2: LNHDA and SQIVND (reference sequence). V gave up 7 bases and J gave up 7 bases; unmatched junction bases: 6. The CDR3 extends over 14 amino acids. CDR3 residues: CASNPGQGSEKLFF. In DNA form, the CDR3 reads TGTGCCAGTAACCCGGGACAGGGGAGTGAAAAACTGTTTTTT.

The chain employs TRBV12-3 or TRBV12-4 and TRBJ2-7, with D perhaps TRBD1 (6 bases). The CDR3 runs to 11 residues. With 5 bases removed from V and 10 bases from J, the gap between germline ends came to 12 bases. The CDR3 spells CASSPGQRQYF. DNA of the CDR3: TGTGCCAGCAGTCCCGGACAGCGACAGTACTTC.

The rearrangement uses TRBV10-3 and TRBJ2-5; possibly TRBD1 for D (6 bases). This CDR3 spans 14 amino acids. Germline CDR1 reads ENHRY; CDR2 reads SYGVKD. The ends were cut back, 7 bases at V and 2 bases at J, with 14 bases in the middle. In DNA form, the CDR3 reads TGTGCCATCACGGAGACAGGTCCGCAAGAGACCCAGTACTTC. This sequence encodes CAITETGPQETQYF.

In its sample, this clone was seen a few times. The rearrangement uses TRBV30 and TRBJ1-2; TRBD1 matches at 7 bases. The length of the CDR3 is 13 residues. Germline assignment: CDR1 GTSNPN and CDR2 SVGIG (reference sequence). V trimming: 8 bases; J trimming: 4 bases; junction bases outside the gene matches: 10. The CDR3 region is CARTDRFSYGYTF. DNA of the CDR3: TGTGCCCGGACGGACAGGTTCTCCTATGGCTACACCTTC.

The V call is TRBV6-6, the J call TRBJ1-2, with 7 bases matching TRBD1. J gave up 2 bases and V 6 bases, and 6 bases lay outside the gene matches. Germline values: CDR1 MNHNY, CDR2 SVGAGI (reference sequence). This CDR3 spans 14 amino acids. The CDR3 here is CASSRKGQNYGYTF. The CDR3 DNA sequence: TGTGCCAGCAGCCGAAAGGGACAGAACTATGGCTACACCTTC.

The V gene is TRBV7-2, the J gene TRBJ1-5, with 8 bases that match TRBD1. This CDR3 contains 16 residues. J lost 6 bases, V lost 2 bases, and 9 bases had no gene match. Germline CDR1 and CDR2: SGHTA and FQGNSA. CDR3: CASSLLPGGLGQPQHF. CDR3 coding DNA: TGTGCCAGCAGCTTACTGCCAGGGGGCCTGGGTCAGCCCCAGCATTTT.

In regard to this clone: Additional DNA sequences in this sample encode the identical CDR3. The chain uses TRBV15 and TRBJ2-7; D remains ambiguous. Trimming cost V 3 bases and J 3 bases, with 9 bases left between them. In germline, CDR1 is LNHNV, CDR2 YYDKDF (reference sequence). The CDR3 extends over 13 amino acids. CDR3 protein: CATSRAQNYEQYF. In DNA, the CDR3 is TGTGCCACCAGCAGGGCCCAAAACTACGAGCAGTACTTC.

A single count supports this clone. The rearrangement joins TRBV5-1 to TRBJ1-4; 7 bases line up with TRBD1. V lost 4 bases, J lost 5 bases, and 8 bases stayed unmatched. CDR3 size: 15 residues. Germline loops: CDR1 SGHRS, CDR2 YFSETQ. In DNA, the CDR3 is TGCGCCAGCAGCCCCTGGGACAGTAGAAATGAAAAACTGTTTTTT. Translation: CASSPWDSRNEKLFF.

V gene TRBV7-2 combines with J gene TRBJ2-7, with 10 bases identical to TRBD1. The V segment lost 1 base and the J segment 7 bases; nucleotides outside the gene matches: 4. This CDR3 region has 14 residues. CDR1 is SGHTA and CDR2 is FQGNSA in the germline V gene. CDR3: CASSLGQGAKEQYF. CDR3 sequence (DNA): TGTGCCAGCAGCTTAGGACAGGGGGCGAAGGAGCAGTACTTC. Full variable domain (rest looked up from reference TRBV7-2 and TRBJ2-7): GAGVSQSPSNKVTEKGKDVELRCDPISGHTALYWYRQSLGQGLEFLIYFQGNSAPDKSGLPSDRFSAERTGGSVSTLTIQRTQQEDSAVYLCASSLGQGAKEQYFGPGTRLTVT.

This chain connects TRBV5-4 to TRBJ1-2; D is perhaps TRBD1 (5 bases). Trimming shortened V by 0 bases and J by 4 bases, and 7 bases separated the two germline ends. The CDR3 is 13 residues long. Germline V gene sequence: CDR1 SGHNT, CDR2 YYREEE (reference sequence). The CDR3 spells CASSLGQIYGYTF. The CDR3, as DNA: TGTGCCAGCAGCTTGGGACAGATCTATGGCTACACCTTC.

This clone appeared a few times. The J gene is TRBJ1-1, the V gene TRBV6-1; D is perhaps TRBD1 (5 bases). V lost 2 bases to trimming and J lost 0 bases, with 13 bases between them. The length of the CDR3 is 16 residues. Germline V gives CDR1 MNHNS, CDR2 SASEGT. CDR3 DNA: TGTGCCAGCAGTGAACGGGCAGGGTCCATGAACACTGAAGCTTTCTTT. Encoded protein: CASSERAGSMNTEAFF.

The rearrangement links TRBV3-1 (or the pseudogene TRBV3-2) to TRBJ2-2; 9 bases map to TRBD1. The CDR3 runs to 16 residues. The germline V gene encodes CDR1 LGHDT and CDR2 YNNKEL (reference sequence). Trimming at V came to 0 bases and at J to 5 bases, leaving 4 bases not matched to a gene. CDR3 coding DNA: TGTGCCAGCAGCCAAGATGACAGGGGGATAACCGGGGAGCTGTTTTTT. This sequence encodes CASSQDDRGITGELFF.

This clone was recorded only once. The genes are TRBV3-1 (or the pseudogene TRBV3-2) and TRBJ1-1, with D hard to call. V was trimmed by 5 bases and J by 11 bases, leaving 15 bases between them. The germline gives CDR1 LGHDT, CDR2 YNNKEL (reference sequence). The CDR3 covers 12 residues. The CDR3 sequence is CASSSGTSWAFF. The CDR3 DNA follows: TGTGCCAGCAGCTCAGGCACCTCTTGGGCTTTCTTT.

CDR3 DNA sequence: TGCGCCAGCAGCTTGGCGGCAGGGGCCCTCGGGGTGTCTGAAGCTTTCTTT. As protein: CASSLAAGALGVSEAFF. This chain joins TRBV5-1 and TRBJ1-1; a possible D gene is TRBD1 (6 bases). The ends were cut back, 0 bases at V and 6 bases at J, with 21 bases in the middle. The germline V gene has CDR1 SGHRS and CDR2 YFSETQ. This CDR3 is built from 17 residues. Drawing the rest from reference TRBV5-1 and TRBJ1-1, the complete variable domain is KAGVTQTPRYLIKTRGQQVTLSCSPISGHRSVSWYQQTPGQGLQFLFEYFSETQRNKGNFPGRFSGRQFSNSRSEMNVSTLELGDSALYLCASSLAAGALGVSEAFFGQGTRLTVV.

The rearrangement links TRBV6-5 to TRBJ1-2; the match to TRBD1 covers 7 bases. V lost 4 bases, J lost 2 bases, and 7 bases stayed unmatched. The CDR3 sequence is 15 residues long. From germline, CDR1 is MNHEY and CDR2 SVGAGI. In nucleotides, the CDR3 is TGTGCCAGCAGTTCCACAGGGGTTCCAAACTATGGCTACACCTTC. This codes for CASSSTGVPNYGYTF.

The rearrangement links TRBV10-1 to TRBJ2-7; D is ambiguous. Trimming pared 4 bases from V and 3 bases from J, leaving 4 bases between. This CDR3 is built from 11 residues. Germline CDR1 and CDR2: WNHNN and SYGVQD (reference sequence). The CDR3 is CASSGGYEQYF. In DNA, the CDR3 is TGCGCCAGCAGTGGCGGCTACGAGCAGTACTTC.

This clone was counted a few times. The chain combines TRBV5-1 with TRBJ2-7; 8 nucleotides agree with TRBD2. The CDR3 runs 15 residues. Losses at the gene ends were 2 bases for V and 6 bases for J; bases not matched to a gene: 10. In germline, CDR1 is SGHRS, CDR2 YFSETQ. The CDR3 loop is CASSLLAGGSREQYF. In DNA, the CDR3 is TGCGCCAGCAGCTTATTGGCGGGGGGCTCTCGCGAGCAGTACTTC.

The CDR3 sequence is CAISEFQGNEQFF. CDR3 nucleotide sequence: TGTGCCATCAGTGAGTTTCAGGGCAATGAGCAGTTCTTC. The chain joins TRBV10-3 to TRBJ2-1; D perhaps matches TRBD1 (5 bases). There are 13 residues in the CDR3. CDR1 is ENHRY, CDR2 SYGVKD, per germline. V was pared by 1 base and J by 6 bases, with 7 bases between.

The chain is built from TRBV30 and TRBJ1-1; D uncertain. CDR3 size: 11 residues. V gave up 6 bases and J gave up 0 bases, with 5 bases separating them. Germline lookup yields CDR1 GTSNPN and CDR2 SVGIG (reference sequence). CDR3 residues: CACAMNTEAFF. The CDR3 DNA reads as TGTGCCTGCGCGATGAACACTGAAGCTTTCTTT.

The V call is TRBV7-8, the J call TRBJ2-7; D possibly corresponds to TRBD2 (5 bases). With 5 bases removed from V and 3 bases from J, the gap between germline ends came to 11 bases. There are 13 residues in the CDR3. Germline-derived CDR1 and CDR2 are SGHVS and FQNEAQ. CDR3 loop: CASSRQGGYEQYF. CDR3 coding DNA: TGTGCCAGCAGCCGACAAGGAGGCTACGAGCAGTACTTC.